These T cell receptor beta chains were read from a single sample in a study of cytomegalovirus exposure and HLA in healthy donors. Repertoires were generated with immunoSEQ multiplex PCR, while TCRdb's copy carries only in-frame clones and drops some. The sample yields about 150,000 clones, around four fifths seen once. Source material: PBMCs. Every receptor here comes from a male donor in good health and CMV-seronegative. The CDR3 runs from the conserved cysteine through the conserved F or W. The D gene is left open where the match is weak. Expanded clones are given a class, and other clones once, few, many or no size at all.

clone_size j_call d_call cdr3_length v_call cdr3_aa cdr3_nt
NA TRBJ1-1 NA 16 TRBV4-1 CASSQTSTGLGTEAFF TGCGCCAGCAGCCAAACATCGACAGGCCTCGGGACTGAAGCTTTCTTT
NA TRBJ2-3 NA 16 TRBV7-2 CASSSQFAGRTDTQYF TGTGCCAGCAGCAGCCAATTTGCGGGGCGCACAGATACGCAGTATTTT
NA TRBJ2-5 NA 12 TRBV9 CASSPSGETQYF TGTGCCAGCAGCCCATCGGGGGAGACCCAGTACTTC
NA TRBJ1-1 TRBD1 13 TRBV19 CASSIGTGSEAFF TGTGCCAGTAGTATAGGGACAGGGAGTGAAGCTTTCTTT
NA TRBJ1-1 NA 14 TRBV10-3 CAISEAGRNTEAFF TGTGCCATCAGTGAGGCAGGCCGGAACACTGAAGCTTTCTTT
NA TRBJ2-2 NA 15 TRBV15 CATSRAPGGGGELFF TGTGCCACCAGCAGAGCCCCTGGGGGCGGAGGGGAGCTGTTTTTT
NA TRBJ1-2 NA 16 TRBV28 CASTPRASPTNYGYTF TGTGCCAGCACCCCCAGGGCTTCCCCCACTAACTATGGCTACACCTTC
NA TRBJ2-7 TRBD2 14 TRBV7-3 CASSLAGGSYEQYF TGTGCCAGCAGCTTAGCGGGAGGTAGCTACGAGCAGTACTTC
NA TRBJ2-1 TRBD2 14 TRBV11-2 CASFSGHFSSEQFF TGTGCCAGTTTTAGCGGGCACTTTAGCAGTGAGCAGTTCTTC
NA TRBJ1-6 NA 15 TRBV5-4 CASSGRTLGNSPLHF TGTGCCAGCAGCGGGAGGACACTGGGGAATTCACCCCTCCACTTT
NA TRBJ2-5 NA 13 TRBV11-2 CASSLGLLETQYF TGTGCCAGCAGCTTAGGACTACTGGAGACCCAGTACTTC
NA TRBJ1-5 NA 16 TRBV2 CASSTDTPVGNQPQHF TGTGCCAGCAGCACCGACACCCCGGTTGGCAATCAGCCCCAGCATTTT
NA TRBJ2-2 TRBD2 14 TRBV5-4 CASSAAGGIGELFF TGTGCCAGCAGCGCCGCGGGGGGGATCGGGGAGCTGTTTTTT
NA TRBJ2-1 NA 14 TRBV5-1 CASSVGHGYNEQFF TGCGCCAGCAGCGTCGGACACGGCTACAATGAGCAGTTCTTC
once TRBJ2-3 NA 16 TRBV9 CASSNPTEGETVPQYF TGTGCCAGCAGCAATCCCACCGAGGGGGAAACCGTCCCCCAGTATTTT
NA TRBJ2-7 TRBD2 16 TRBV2 CASSDPTSGVSYEQYF TGTGCCAGCAGTGACCCCACTAGCGGGGTCTCCTACGAGCAGTACTTC
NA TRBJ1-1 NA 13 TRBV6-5 CASSPSQNTEAFF TGTGCCAGCAGCCCATCACAAAACACTGAAGCTTTCTTT
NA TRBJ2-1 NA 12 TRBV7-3 CASSLGNNEQFF TGTGCCAGCAGCCTAGGTAACAATGAGCAGTTCTTC
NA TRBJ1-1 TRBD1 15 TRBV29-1 CSVETQGVINTEAFF TGCAGCGTTGAAACGCAGGGGGTTATTAACACTGAAGCTTTCTTT
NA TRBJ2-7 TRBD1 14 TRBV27 CASSPGTGGYEQYF TGTGCCAGCAGTCCCGGGACAGGGGGTTACGAGCAGTACTTC
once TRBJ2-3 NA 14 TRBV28 CASSLAELGDTQYF TGTGCCAGCAGTTTGGCAGAGCTAGGCGATACGCAGTATTTT
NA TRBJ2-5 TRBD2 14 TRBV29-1 CSVDRGRSWETQYF TGCAGCGTTGATCGCGGGAGGTCTTGGGAGACCCAGTACTTC
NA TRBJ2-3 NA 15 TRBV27 CASSFTPVLTDTQYF TGTGCCAGCAGTTTTACTCCGGTCCTCACAGATACGCAGTATTTT
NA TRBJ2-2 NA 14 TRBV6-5 CASSYSMETGELFF TGTGCCAGCAGTTACTCTATGGAGACCGGGGAGCTGTTTTTT
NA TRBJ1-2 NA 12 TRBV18 CASSVQNYGYTF TGTGCCAGCTCAGTACAGAACTATGGCTACACCTTC
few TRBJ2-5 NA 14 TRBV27 CASSSPTRSETQYF TGTGCCAGCAGTTCCCCGACTCGGTCGGAGACCCAGTACTTC
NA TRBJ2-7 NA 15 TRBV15 CATSRDVTGSYEQYF TGTGCCACCAGCAGAGATGTCACGGGCTCCTACGAGCAGTACTTC
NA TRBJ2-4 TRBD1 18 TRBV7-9 CAGSSTQGAGSEKNIQYF TGTGCCGGCAGCTCAACACAGGGGGCGGGCAGCGAGAAAAACATTCAGTACTTC
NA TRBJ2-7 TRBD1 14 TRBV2 CASSEVDRGREQYF TGTGCCAGCAGTGAAGTGGACAGGGGGCGCGAGCAGTACTTC
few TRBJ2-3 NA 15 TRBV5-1 CASSLGDRGTDTQYF TGCGCCAGCAGCTTAGGAGACAGAGGCACAGATACGCAGTATTTT
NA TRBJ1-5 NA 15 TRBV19 CASSMMPVSNQPQHF TGTGCCAGTAGTATGATGCCAGTTTCTAATCAGCCCCAGCATTTT
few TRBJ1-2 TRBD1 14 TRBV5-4 CASSEPGTAYGYTF TGTGCCAGCAGCGAACCAGGGACAGCCTATGGCTACACCTTC
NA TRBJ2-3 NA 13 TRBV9 CASSVISTDTQYF TGTGCCAGCAGCGTAATAAGCACAGATACGCAGTATTTT
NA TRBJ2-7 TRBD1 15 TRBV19 CASSMGGQGSGEQYF TGTGCCAGTAGTATGGGGGGACAGGGTTCGGGGGAGCAGTACTTC
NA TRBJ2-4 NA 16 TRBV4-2 CASSQEWAGTKNIQYF TGTGCCAGCAGCCAAGAATGGGCAGGGACCAAAAACATTCAGTACTTC
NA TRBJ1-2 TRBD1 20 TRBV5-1 CASSPLPAGTGGMYNYGYTF TGCGCCAGCAGCCCGCTCCCGGCCGGGACAGGGGGGATGTATAACTATGGCTACACCTTC
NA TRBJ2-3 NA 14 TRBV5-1 CASSIGLRRDTQYF TGCGCCAGCAGCATAGGACTGAGGCGGGATACGCAGTATTTT
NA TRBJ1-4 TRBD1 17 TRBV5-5 CASTPLGQGSSNEKLFF TGTGCCAGCACGCCCCTGGGACAGGGGTCTTCTAATGAAAAACTGTTTTTT
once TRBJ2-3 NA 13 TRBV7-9 CASRSSTPDTQYF TGTGCTAGCAGGTCTAGTACGCCAGATACGCAGTATTTT
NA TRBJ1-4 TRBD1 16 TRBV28 CASSPDRYRDGEKLFF TGTGCCAGCAGCCCGGACAGGTACCGCGACGGTGAAAAACTGTTTTTT
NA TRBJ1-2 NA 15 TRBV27 CASSQTRQDNYGYTF TGTGCCAGCAGCCAAACCCGACAGGACAACTATGGCTACACCTTC
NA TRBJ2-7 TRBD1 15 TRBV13 CASSLLDRPNYEQYF TGTGCCAGCAGCTTATTGGACAGGCCCAACTACGAGCAGTACTTC
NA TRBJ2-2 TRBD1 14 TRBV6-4 CASRPTGDTGELFF TGTGCCAGCAGACCGACAGGGGACACCGGGGAGCTGTTTTTT
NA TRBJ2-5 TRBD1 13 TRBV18 CASSPGQVETQYF TGTGCCAGCTCACCTGGACAGGTGGAGACCCAGTACTTC
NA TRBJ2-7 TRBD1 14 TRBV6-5 CASSVGQGSYEQYF TGTGCCAGCAGTGTCGGACAGGGGTCCTACGAGCAGTACTTC
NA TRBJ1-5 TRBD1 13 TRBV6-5 CASRADREQPQHF TGTGCCAGCAGGGCGGACAGGGAACAGCCCCAGCATTTT
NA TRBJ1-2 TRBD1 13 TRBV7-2 CASLSGQGYGYTF TGTGCCAGTCTATCGGGACAGGGATATGGCTACACCTTC
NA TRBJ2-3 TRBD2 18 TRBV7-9 CASLALLAGGPGTDTQYF TGTGCCAGCCTTGCTTTACTAGCGGGGGGGCCTGGCACAGATACGCAGTATTTT
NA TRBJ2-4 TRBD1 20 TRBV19 CASSSTPGQGAGLAKNIQYF TGTGCCAGTAGTTCCACTCCGGGACAGGGGGCCGGATTAGCCAAAAACATTCAGTACTTC
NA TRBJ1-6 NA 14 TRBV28 CACHSSPYNSPLHF TGTGCTTGCCACTCATCCCCCTATAATTCACCCCTCCACTTT
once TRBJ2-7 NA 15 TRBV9 CASSYSEAGPYEQYF TGTGCCAGCAGTTATTCGGAAGCGGGTCCCTACGAGCAGTACTTC
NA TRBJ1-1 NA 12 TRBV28 CASSPPGNEAFF TGTGCCAGCAGCCCCCCGGGTAATGAAGCTTTCTTT
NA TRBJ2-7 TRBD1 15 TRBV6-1 CASSVGTGVPYEQYF TGTGCCAGCAGTGTTGGGACAGGGGTCCCCTACGAGCAGTACTTC
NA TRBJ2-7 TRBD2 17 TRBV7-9 CASSLGLAGGVGYEQYF TGTGCCAGCAGCTTAGGCCTAGCGGGGGGCGTGGGCTACGAGCAGTACTTC
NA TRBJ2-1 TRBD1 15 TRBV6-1 CASRIDAGGRDEQFF TGTGCCAGCAGGATTGACGCAGGGGGCAGGGATGAGCAGTTCTTC